This T cell receptor beta chain derives from a study of sequential checkpoint blockade in melanoma (dated by TCRdb to about 2019). Looking at the study overall: Using 1:1 randomization, the trial assigned patients either to first-line nivolumab followed by ipilimumab (arm A) or to ipilimumab followed by nivolumab (arm B). Maintenance nivolumab was given following each of the two trial sequences. Broader findings and caveats from the paper: Larger, independent patient cohorts are needed to validate the response-prediction model that combines TCR metrics and mutation burden.

This clone was seen a single time. This receptor's antigen is unknown. No base quality information exists; no much larger clone differs at one position. CDR1 and CDR2 (SGHAT, FQDESV) derive from the germline V gene (reference sequence). The CDR3 runs 12 residues from the cysteine to the phenylalanine. Left in the record is the CDR3 DNA by itself, 36 bases read in frame from the first base. Deletion took 5 bases off V and 2 bases off J, with a span of 6 bases between the germline ends. The meaning of the sample's treatment or condition label: randomized to nivolumab then ipilimumab (arm A) or the reverse (arm B). No trial patient had received prior DNA-damaging chemotherapy. On a FACS Aria II flow cytometer, live CD3+CD8+ cells that were negative for CD19 and CD56 were sorted from thawed PBMCs. Samples came from patients with melanoma in CheckMate 064, a randomized, open-label phase II trial of sequential checkpoint blockade. Peripheral blood mononuclear cells were obtained through leukapheresis, purified using Ficoll-Paque, and frozen in human serum containing approximately 10% DMSO. Purity of sorted blood CD3+CD8+ cells was verified at >95% immediately after sorting, followed by DNA extraction.

TCRbeta CDR3 regions were immunosequenced from genomic DNA with the immunoSEQ Assay. Before high-throughput sequencing, genomic DNA was amplified using bias-controlled multiplex PCR. The original methods were these. To quantify the absolute abundance of each unique TCRbeta CDR3 region, the sequences were collapsed and filtered. Clonality, defined as 1 minus Pielou's evenness, was calculated using only productive rearrangements. A previously published method was used to identify clones whose frequencies were significantly greater in on-treatment samples than in baseline samples. Held by TCRdb, this immuneACCESS table contains in-frame sequences only and omits some clones. Under half of the omission traces to an unresolved V gene where checked; the cause of the rest is unknown. The V and J calls and clone size come from that table; D and trimming were worked out from the DNA. A total of tens of thousands of clones appear in this sample, around 80% of them only once. The ten largest account for roughly 17% of the sample.

The V and J genes are TRBV11-1 and TRBJ1-1; there is no confident call for the D gene. The TCR was taken from a human donor with melanoma. The source material was CD8+ T cells sorted from blood (inferred from file names), sampled from a patient given nivolumab and ipilimumab in sequence. The CDR3 region has the sequence CASSPENTEAFF. The nucleotide sequence reads as follows: TGTGCCAGCAGCCCAGAAAACACTGAAGCTTTCTTT.